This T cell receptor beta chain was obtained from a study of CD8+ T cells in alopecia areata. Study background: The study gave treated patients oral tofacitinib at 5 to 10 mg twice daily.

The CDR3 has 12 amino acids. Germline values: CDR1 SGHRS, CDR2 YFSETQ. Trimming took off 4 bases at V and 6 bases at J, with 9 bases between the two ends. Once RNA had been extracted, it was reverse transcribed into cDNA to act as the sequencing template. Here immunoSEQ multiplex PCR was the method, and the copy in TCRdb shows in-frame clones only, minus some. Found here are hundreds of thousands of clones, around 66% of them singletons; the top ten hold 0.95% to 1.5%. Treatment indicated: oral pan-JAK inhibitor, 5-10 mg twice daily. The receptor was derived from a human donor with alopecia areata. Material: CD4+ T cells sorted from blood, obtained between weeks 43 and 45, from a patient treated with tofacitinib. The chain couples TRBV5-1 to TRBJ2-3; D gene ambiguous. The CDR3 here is CASSPGGDTQYF. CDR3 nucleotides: TGCGCCAGCAGCCCGGGTGGGGATACGCAGTATTTT.